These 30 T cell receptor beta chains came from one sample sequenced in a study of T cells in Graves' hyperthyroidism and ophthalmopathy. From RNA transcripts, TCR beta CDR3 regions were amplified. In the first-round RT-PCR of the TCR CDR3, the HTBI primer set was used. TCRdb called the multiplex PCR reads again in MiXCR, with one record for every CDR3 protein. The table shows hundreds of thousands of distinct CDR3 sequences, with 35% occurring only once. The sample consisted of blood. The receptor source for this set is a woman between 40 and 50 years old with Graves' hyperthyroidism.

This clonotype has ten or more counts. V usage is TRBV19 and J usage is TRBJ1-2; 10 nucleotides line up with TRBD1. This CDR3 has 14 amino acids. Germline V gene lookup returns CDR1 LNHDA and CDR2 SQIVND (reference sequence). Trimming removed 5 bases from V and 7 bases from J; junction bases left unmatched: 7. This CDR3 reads CASSLRTGGGGYTF. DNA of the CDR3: TGTGCCAGTAGTCTTCGGACAGGGGGTGGTGGCTACACCTTC.

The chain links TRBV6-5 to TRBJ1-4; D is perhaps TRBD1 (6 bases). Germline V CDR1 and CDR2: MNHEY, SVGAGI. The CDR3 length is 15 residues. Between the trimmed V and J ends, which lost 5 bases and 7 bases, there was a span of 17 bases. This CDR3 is CASSKRHRDGEKLFF. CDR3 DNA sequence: TGTGCCAGCAGTAAGAGGCACAGGGATGGTGAAAAACTGTTTTTT.

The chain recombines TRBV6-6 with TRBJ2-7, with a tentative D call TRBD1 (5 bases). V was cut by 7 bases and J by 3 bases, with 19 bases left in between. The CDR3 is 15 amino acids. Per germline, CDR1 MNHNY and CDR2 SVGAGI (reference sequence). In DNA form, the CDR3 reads TGTGCCAGCAATAAGGACACCGCCCAACTCTACGAGCAGTACTTC. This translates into CASNKDTAQLYEQYF.

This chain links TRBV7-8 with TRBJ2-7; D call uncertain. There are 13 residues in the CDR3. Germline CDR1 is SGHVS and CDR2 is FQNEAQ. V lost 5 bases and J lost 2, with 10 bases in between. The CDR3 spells CASSDYDPYEQYF. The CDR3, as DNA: TGTGCCAGCAGCGATTACGACCCCTACGAGCAGTACTTC.

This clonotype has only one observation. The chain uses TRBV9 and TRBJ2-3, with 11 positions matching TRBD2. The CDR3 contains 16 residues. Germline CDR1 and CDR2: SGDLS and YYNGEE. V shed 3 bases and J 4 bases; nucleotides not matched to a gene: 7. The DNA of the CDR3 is TGTGCCAGCAGCGGATTTACTAGCGGGAGATCAGATACGCAGTATTTT. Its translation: CASSGFTSGRSDTQYF. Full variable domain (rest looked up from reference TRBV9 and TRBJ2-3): DSGVTQTPKHLITATGQRVTLRCSPRSGDLSVYWYQQSLDQGLQFLIQYYNGEERAKGNILERFSAQQFPDLHSELNLSSLELGDSALYFCASSGFTSGRSDTQYFGPGTRLTVL.

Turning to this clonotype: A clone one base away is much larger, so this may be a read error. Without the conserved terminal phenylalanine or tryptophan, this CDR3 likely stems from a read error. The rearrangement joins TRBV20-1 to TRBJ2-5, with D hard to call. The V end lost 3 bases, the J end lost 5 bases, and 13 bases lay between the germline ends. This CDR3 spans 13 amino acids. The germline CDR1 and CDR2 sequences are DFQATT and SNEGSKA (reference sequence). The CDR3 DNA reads TGCAGTGCTAGGGTTGACGGAAGGGAGACCCAGTACCTC. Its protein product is CSARVDGRETQYL.

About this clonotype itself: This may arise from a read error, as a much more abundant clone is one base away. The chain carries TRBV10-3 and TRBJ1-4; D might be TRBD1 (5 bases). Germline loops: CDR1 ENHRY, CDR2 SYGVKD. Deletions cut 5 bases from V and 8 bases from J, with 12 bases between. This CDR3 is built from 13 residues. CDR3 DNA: TGTGCCATCAGTAACCAGGGTGGCGAAAAACTGTTTTTT. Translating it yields CAISNQGGEKLFF.

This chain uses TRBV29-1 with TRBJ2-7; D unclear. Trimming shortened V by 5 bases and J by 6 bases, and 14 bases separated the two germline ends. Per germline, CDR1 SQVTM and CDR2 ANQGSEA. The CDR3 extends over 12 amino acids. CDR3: CSVRVTLGEQYF. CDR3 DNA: TGCAGCGTTCGGGTCACCCTCGGCGAGCAGTACTTC.

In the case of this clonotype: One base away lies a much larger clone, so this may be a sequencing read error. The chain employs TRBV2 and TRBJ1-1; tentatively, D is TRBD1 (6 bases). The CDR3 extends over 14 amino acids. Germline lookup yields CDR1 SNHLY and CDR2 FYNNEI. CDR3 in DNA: TGCGCCAGCAGCGAGGGGGGGCTGAACACTGAAGCTCTCTTT. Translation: CASSEGGLNTEALF.

In DNA, the CDR3 is TGTGCCAGCAGAGGGACGCCTCAAGAAAACTATGGCTACACCTTC. Amino acids: CASRGTPQENYGYTF. V usage is TRBV14 and J usage is TRBJ1-2; D is possibly TRBD1 (5 bases). The CDR3 length is 15 residues. V gave up 6 bases and J gave up 2 bases, with 16 bases separating them. Per the germline V gene, CDR1 is SGHDN and CDR2 is FVKESK.

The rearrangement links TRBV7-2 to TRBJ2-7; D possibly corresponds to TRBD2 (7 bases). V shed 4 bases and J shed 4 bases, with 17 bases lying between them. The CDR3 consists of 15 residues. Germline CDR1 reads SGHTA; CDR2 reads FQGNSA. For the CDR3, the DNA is TGTGCCAGCAGCTCCGGGGGGCTGGCGGTATACGAGCAGTACTTC. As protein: CASSSGGLAVYEQYF.

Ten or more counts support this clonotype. The CDR3 reads CASSLAASGELFF. In DNA, the CDR3 is TGTGCCAGCAGCTTGGCCGCATCAGGGGAGCTGTTTTTT. This rearrangement joins TRBV5-6 to TRBJ2-2; D uncertain. Between the trimmed V and J ends, which lost 0 bases and 8 bases, there was a span of 8 bases. Per germline, CDR1 SGHDT and CDR2 YYEEEE. The CDR3 is 13 residues long.

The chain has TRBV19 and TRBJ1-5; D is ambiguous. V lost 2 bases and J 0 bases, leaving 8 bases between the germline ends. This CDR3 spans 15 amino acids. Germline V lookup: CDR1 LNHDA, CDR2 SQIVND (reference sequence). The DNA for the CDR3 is TGTGCCAGTAGTATAACCCCAAATAGCAATCAGCCCCAGCATTTT. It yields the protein CASSITPNSNQPQHF.

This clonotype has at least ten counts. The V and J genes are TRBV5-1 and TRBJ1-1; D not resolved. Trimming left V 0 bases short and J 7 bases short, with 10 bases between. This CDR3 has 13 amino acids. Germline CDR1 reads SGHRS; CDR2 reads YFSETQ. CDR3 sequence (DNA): TGCGCCAGCAGCTTGGCCGGAGGCTTTGAAGCTTTCTTT. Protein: CASSLAGGFEAFF.

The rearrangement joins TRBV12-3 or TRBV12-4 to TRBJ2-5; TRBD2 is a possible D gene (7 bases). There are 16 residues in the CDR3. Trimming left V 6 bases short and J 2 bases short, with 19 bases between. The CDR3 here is CASRPLGGGGQETQYF. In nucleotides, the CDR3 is TGTGCCAGCAGACCCTTGGGGGGGGGCGGTCAAGAGACCCAGTACTTC.

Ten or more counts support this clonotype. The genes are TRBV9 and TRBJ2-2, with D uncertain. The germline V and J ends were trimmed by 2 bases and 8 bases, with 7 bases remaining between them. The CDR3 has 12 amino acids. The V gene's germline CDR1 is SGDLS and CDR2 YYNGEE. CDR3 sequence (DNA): TGTGCCAGCAGCGTCCGATGGGGGGAGCTGTTTTTT. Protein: CASSVRWGELFF. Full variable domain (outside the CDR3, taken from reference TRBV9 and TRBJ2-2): DSGVTQTPKHLITATGQRVTLRCSPRSGDLSVYWYQQSLDQGLQFLIQYYNGEERAKGNILERFSAQQFPDLHSELNLSSLELGDSALYFCASSVRWGELFFGEGSRLTVL.

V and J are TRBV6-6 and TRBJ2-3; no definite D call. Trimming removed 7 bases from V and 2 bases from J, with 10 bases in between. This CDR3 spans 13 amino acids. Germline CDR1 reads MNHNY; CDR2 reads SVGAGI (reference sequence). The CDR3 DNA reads TGTGCCAGCACCAGAGATAACACAGATACGCAGTATTTT. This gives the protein CASTRDNTDTQYF.

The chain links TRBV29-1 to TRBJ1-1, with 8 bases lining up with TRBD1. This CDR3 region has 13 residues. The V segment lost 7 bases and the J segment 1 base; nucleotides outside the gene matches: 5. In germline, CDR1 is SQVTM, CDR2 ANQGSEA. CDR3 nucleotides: TGCAGCGCCCCAGGGGGCGCGAACACTGAAGCTTTCTTT. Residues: CSAPGGANTEAFF.

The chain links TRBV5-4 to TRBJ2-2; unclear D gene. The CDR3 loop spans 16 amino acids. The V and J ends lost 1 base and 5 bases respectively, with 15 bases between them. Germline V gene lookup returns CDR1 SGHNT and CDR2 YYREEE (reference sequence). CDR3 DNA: TGTGCCAGCAGCTTGTGGGATCGGTGGACGACCGGGGAGCTGTTTTTT. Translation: CASSLWDRWTTGELFF.

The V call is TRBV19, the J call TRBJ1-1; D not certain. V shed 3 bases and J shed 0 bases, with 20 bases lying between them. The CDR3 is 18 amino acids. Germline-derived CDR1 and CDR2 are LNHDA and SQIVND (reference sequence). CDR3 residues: CASSIRSLSRSMNTEAFF. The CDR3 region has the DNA TGTGCCAGTAGTATCCGTTCTCTATCCCGGAGCATGAACACTGAAGCTTTCTTT. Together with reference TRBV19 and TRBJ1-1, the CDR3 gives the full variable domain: DGGITQSPKYLFRKEGQNVTLSCEQNLNHDAMYWYRQDPGQGLRLIYYSQIVNDFQKGDIAEGYSVSREKKESFPLTVTSAQKNPTAFYLCASSIRSLSRSMNTEAFFGQGTRLTVV.

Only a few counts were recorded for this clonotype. The CDR3 protein is CSARDPAGYTEAFF. The DNA of the CDR3 is TGCAGTGCTAGAGATCCCGCGGGGTACACTGAAGCTTTCTTT. The chain uses TRBV20-1 and TRBJ1-1; D is uncertain. Trimming cost V 0 bases and J 3 bases, with 11 bases left between them. Germline V gene sequence: CDR1 DFQATT, CDR2 SNEGSKA (reference sequence). This CDR3 region has 14 residues.

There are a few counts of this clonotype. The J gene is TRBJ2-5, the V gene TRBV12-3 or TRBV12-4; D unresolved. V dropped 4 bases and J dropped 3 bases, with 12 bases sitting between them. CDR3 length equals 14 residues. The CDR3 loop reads CASSSPPQKETQYF. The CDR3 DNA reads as TGTGCCAGCAGTTCTCCCCCACAAAAAGAGACCCAGTACTTC.

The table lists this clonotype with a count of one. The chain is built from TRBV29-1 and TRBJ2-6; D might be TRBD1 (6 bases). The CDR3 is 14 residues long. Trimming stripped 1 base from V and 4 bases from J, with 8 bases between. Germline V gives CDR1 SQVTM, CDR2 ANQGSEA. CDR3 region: CSVEGGTGANVLTF. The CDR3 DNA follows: TGCAGCGTTGAAGGAGGGACAGGGGCCAACGTCCTGACTTTC.

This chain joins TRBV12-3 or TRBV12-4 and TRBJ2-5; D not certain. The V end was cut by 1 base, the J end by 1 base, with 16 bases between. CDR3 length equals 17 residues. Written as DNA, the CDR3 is TGTGCCAGCAGTTTAGAAATGATCGGAGCGCTCCAAGAGACCCAGTACTTC. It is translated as CASSLEMIGALQETQYF.

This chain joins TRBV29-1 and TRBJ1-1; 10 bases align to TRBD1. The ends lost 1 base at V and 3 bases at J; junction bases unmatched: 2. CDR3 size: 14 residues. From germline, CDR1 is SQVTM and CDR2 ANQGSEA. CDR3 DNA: TGCAGCGTTGAAGGGACAGGGGGGGACACTGAAGCTTTCTTT. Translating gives CSVEGTGGDTEAFF.

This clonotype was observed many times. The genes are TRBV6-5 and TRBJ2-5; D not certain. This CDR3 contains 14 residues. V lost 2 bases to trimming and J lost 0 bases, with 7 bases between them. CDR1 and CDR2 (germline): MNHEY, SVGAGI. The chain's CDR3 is CASSYSSYQETQYF. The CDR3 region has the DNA TGTGCCAGCAGTTACAGTTCATACCAAGAGACCCAGTACTTC.

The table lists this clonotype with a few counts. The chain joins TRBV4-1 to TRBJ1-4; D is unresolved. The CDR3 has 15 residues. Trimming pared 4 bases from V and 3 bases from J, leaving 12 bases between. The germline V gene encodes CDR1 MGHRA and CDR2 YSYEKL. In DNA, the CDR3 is TGCGCCAGCAGCCTTATGTGGGCGGCTAATGAAAAACTGTTTTTT. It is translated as CASSLMWAANEKLFF.

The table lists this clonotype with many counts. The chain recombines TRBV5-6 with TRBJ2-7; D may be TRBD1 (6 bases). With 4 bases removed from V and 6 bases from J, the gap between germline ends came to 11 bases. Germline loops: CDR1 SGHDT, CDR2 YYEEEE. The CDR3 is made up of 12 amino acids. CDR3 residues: CASSHDRLEQYF. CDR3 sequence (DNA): TGTGCCAGCAGCCACGACAGGCTCGAGCAGTACTTC.

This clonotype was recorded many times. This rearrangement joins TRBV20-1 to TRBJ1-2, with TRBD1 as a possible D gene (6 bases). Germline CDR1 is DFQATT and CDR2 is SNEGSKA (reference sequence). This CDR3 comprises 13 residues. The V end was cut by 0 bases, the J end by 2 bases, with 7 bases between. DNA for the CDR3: TGCAGTGCTAGAGATACAGGGAACTATGGCTACACCTTC. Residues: CSARDTGNYGYTF.

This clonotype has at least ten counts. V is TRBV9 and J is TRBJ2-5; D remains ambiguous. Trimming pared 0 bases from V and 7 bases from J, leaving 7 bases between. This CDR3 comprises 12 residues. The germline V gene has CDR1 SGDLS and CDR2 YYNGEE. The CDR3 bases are TGTGCCAGCAGCGTAGACGTCGGGACCCAGTACTTC. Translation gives CASSVDVGTQYF.